This T cell receptor beta chain was identified in a study of regulatory T cells in long-lasting Graves disease. General study points: Persistent Graves' disease cases displayed lower TCR diversity than newly diagnosed ones. Small numbers of samples may have cut accuracy.

This clonotype was counted a few times. What it recognizes is unknown. The CDR3 sequence is 15 residues long. CDR1 is SGHDN, CDR2 FVKESK, per germline. Deletions cut 0 bases from V and 0 bases from J, with 9 bases between. Building the TCR beta libraries relied on iRepertoire HTBI primers, and CDR3 regions underwent Arm-PCR. TCRdb re-derived calls from the multiplex PCR reads in MiXCR, one entry per CDR3 protein. Seen here are 350,000 to 500,000 distinct CDR3 sequences, 21% observed once, and the top ten hold roughly an eighth. Time point given: persistent/refractory GD, antithyroid drugs over 5 years with positive TRAb. The TCR library was made from RNA extracted from PBMCs. Patients met American Thyroid Association criteria for Graves' disease.

The sample in question was peripheral blood mononuclear cells (PBMCs), obtained when the disease was refractory, from a patient treated with antithyroid drugs. The chain joins TRBV14 to TRBJ2-7; D uncertain. The clonotype was recovered from a female donor with Graves disease. For the CDR3, the DNA is TGTGCCAGCAGCCAAGATTGGGGAACCTCCTACGAGCAGTACTTC. It yields the protein CASSQDWGTSYEQYF.